This T cell receptor (beta chain) was found in a study of CD8 T cells in ankylosing spondylitis. General study points: Roughly eight highly homologous variants made up a TCR beta motif that seemed to typify ankylosing spondylitis blood.

Each CDR3 protein gets one entry after TCRdb re-called the 5' RACE reads with MiXCR. The sample includes roughly 130,000 distinct CDR3 sequences, roughly an eighth of them seen just once. A note on this clonotype: The antigen remains undetermined.

Sequences were obtained from blood, either unsorted or a sorted T cell fraction (not recorded which). This TCR derives from a female donor with ankylosing spondylitis or in good health (not recorded which).

The CDR3 region has the DNA TGTGCCAGTAGTATCCCCAGGGCGAGTAAAAACAATGAGCAGTTCTTC. It yields the protein CASSIPRASKNNEQFF. The chain recombines TRBV19 with TRBJ2-1, with a tentative D call TRBD1 (5 bases). The length of the CDR3 is 16 residues. Looked up from germline, CDR1 is LNHDA and CDR2 is SQIVND (reference sequence). The V and J ends lost 3 bases and 5 bases respectively, with 17 bases between them.